This is a list of T cell receptor beta chains from one sample in a study of STAT5B mutations in CD4+ large granular lymphocyte leukemia. Generated by immunoSEQ multiplex PCR, the TCRdb table keeps only in-frame clones and is missing some. The sample yields almost 30,000 clones, 65% to 80% seen once. The sequencing sample was made of CD4+ T cells from blood buffy coats. The source is a human donor in good health. The CDR3 runs from the conserved cysteine through the conserved F or W.

j_gene | v_gene | CDR3aa
TRBJ2-1 | TRBV4-1 | CASSPRSRGAGGSYNEQFF
TRBJ1-1 | TRBV28 | CASCIIGGVMNTEAFF
TRBJ2-2 | TRBV5-5 | CASSLPGGSNTGELFF
TRBJ1-2 | TRBV9 | CASSVGHSATAARYGYTF
TRBJ1-2 | TRBV7-2 | CASSFGGASNYGYTF
TRBJ2-7 | TRBV4-3 | CASSQELGYEQYF
TRBJ2-1 | TRBV9 | CASSVEEGGRFF
TRBJ2-2 | TRBV7-6 | CASSLAPTGTGELFF
TRBJ1-4 | TRBV5-1 | CASSLGGQPNEKLFF
TRBJ2-5 | TRBV9 | CASSVENGREGTQYF
TRBJ1-1 | TRBV18 | CASSPTLYNRVMNTEAFF
TRBJ2-6 | TRBV7-7 | CASSPATGANVLTF
TRBJ2-1 | TRBV18 | CASSPAGAYNEQFF
TRBJ2-5 | TRBV5-6 | CASSLGGAGGFSETQYF
TRBJ1-1 | TRBV7-8 | CASSLAPLSEAFF
TRBJ2-5 | TRBV19 | CASSIEETQYF
TRBJ2-7 | TRBV6-1 | CASSVRFLGSYEQYF
TRBJ1-3 | TRBV28 | CASSLSGGNSGNTIYF
TRBJ2-3 | TRBV9 | CASSGMGTDTQYF
TRBJ2-7 | TRBV7-2 | CASSISGGKVANEQYF
TRBJ2-7 | TRBV10-1 | CASSPPGQLYEQYF
TRBJ1-5 | TRBV28 | CASSSRQGRGQPQHF
TRBJ1-2 | TRBV5-1 | CASSLIGVYGYTF
TRBJ1-1 | TRBV29-1 | CSVEEGSNTEAFF
TRBJ1-1 | TRBV27 | CASRAGTGGLNTEAFF
TRBJ1-4 | TRBV5-5 | CASSPAIFATNEKLFF
TRBJ2-7 | TRBV2 | CASFGTPYEQYF
TRBJ1-2 | TRBV6-1 | CASSESAGYGYTF
TRBJ1-3 | TRBV18 | CASSPTYPGQSSGNTIYF
TRBJ1-1 | TRBV27 | CASSDLASGGVGTEAFF
TRBJ1-1 | TRBV29-1 | CSALPQVNTEAFF
TRBJ1-3 | TRBV18 | CASSPIPDRGSGNTIYF
TRBJ1-6 | TRBV7-2 | CASSLAAGTNSPLHF